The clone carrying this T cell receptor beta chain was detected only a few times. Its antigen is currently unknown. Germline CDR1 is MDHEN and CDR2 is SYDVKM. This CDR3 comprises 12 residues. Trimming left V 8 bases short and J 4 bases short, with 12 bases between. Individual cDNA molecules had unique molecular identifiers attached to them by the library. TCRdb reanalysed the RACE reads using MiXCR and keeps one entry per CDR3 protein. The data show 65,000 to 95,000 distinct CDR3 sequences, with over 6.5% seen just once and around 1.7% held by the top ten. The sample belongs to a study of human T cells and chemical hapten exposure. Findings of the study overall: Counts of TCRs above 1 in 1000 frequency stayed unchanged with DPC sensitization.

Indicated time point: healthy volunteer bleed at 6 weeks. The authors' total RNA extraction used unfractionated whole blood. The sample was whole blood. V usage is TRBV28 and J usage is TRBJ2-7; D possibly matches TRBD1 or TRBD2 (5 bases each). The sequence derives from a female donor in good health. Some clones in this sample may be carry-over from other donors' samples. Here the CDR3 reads CASLTWGYEQYF. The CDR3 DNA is TGTGCCAGCCTCACATGGGGGTACGAGCAGTACTTC.